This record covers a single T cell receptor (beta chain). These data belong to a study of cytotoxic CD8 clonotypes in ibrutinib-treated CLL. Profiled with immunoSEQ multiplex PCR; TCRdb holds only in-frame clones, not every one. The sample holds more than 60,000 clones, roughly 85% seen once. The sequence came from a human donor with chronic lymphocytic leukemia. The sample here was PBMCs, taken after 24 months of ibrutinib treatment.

The DNA of the CDR3 is TGTGCCAGCAGCTTGGTCAGGGCCATAGCCAAAAACATTCAGTACTTC. Protein product: CASSLVRAIAKNIQYF. V usage is TRBV5-4 and J usage is TRBJ2-4, with D perhaps TRBD1 (5 bases). The CDR3 spans 16 residues. Trimming removed 0 bases from V and 0 bases from J, with 10 bases in between. The germline V gene has CDR1 SGHNT and CDR2 YYREEE (reference sequence). The variable domain in full, completed from reference TRBV5-4 and TRBJ2-4, reads ETGVTQSPTHLIKTRGQQVTLRCSSQSGHNTVSWYQQALGQGPQFIFQYYREEENGRGNFPPRFSGLQFPNYSSELNVNALELDDSALYLCASSLVRAIAKNIQYFGAGTRLSVL.